These 25 T cell receptor beta chains originate from one sample sequenced in a study of OX40 agonist ivuxolimab in advanced cancers. TCRdb keeps only in-frame clones here, not all; method: immunoSEQ multiplex PCR. The sample records about 40,000 clones, 70% to 90% being singletons. Sequencing was performed on CD4+ or CD8+ T cells sorted from blood, taken in a trial of the OX40 agonist ivuxolimab. These TCRs come from an adult with an advanced solid tumor such as melanoma, head and neck, liver or kidney cancer.

This rearrangement joins TRBV18 to TRBJ2-3; D is uncertain. Germline CDR1 and CDR2: KGHSH and LQKENI. Trimming removed 5 bases at V and 4 bases at J, with 10 bases between. The CDR3 loop spans 13 amino acids. As DNA, the CDR3 is TGTGCCAGCTCAGGTCAGGCGGCAGATACGCAGTATTTT. Translating gives CASSGQAADTQYF.

V is TRBV6-5 and J is TRBJ1-1, with a tentative D call TRBD1 (5 bases). CDR1 and CDR2 (germline): MNHEY, SVGAGI. This CDR3 comprises 12 residues. V was pared by 5 bases and J by 5 bases, with 9 bases between. DNA of the CDR3: TGTGCCAGCAGTGCGGGGGTGACTGAAGCTTTCTTT. Its protein product is CASSAGVTEAFF.

The rearrangement uses TRBV5-1 and TRBJ1-2; D possibly corresponds to TRBD1 (6 bases). This CDR3 has 16 residues. With 4 bases removed from V and 3 bases from J, the gap between germline ends came to 19 bases. Germline CDR1 reads SGHRS; CDR2 reads YFSETQ. The DNA for the CDR3 is TGCGCCAGCAGCATAGGGACACAGGAGTCCCACTATGGCTACACCTTC. It specifies CASSIGTQESHYGYTF.

This chain connects TRBV27 to TRBJ2-2, with 8 nucleotides matching TRBD2. V shed 0 bases and J 3 bases; nucleotides not matched to a gene: 6. The CDR3 runs to 17 residues. From germline, CDR1 is MNHEY and CDR2 SMNVEV (reference sequence). The CDR3 here is CASSLSVLAVYTGELFF. The CDR3 bases are TGTGCCAGCAGTTTATCGGTACTAGCGGTCTACACCGGGGAGCTGTTTTTT.

The chain links TRBV7-6 to TRBJ2-3, with TRBD1 matching 8 bases. V dropped 8 bases and J dropped 6; count of bases not matched to a gene: 7. This CDR3 contains 13 residues. Germline V gives CDR1 SGHVS, CDR2 FNYEAQ. The CDR3 nucleotides are TGTGCCAGCCTCACAGGGGGTGCGGATACGCAGTATTTT. Translated, it gives CASLTGGADTQYF.

This clone was seen just once. The chain links TRBV5-1 to TRBJ2-3; D is unclear. The V and J ends lost 6 bases and 2 bases respectively, with 16 bases between them. CDR1 is SGHRS and CDR2 is YFSETQ in the germline V gene. The CDR3 contains 15 residues. Here the CDR3 reads CASKPGSFSTDTQYF. In DNA, the CDR3 is TGCGCCAGCAAGCCCGGGTCGTTTTCCACAGATACGCAGTATTTT.

This rearrangement joins TRBV4-1 to TRBJ2-7; TRBD1 might be the D (5 bases). Trimming stripped 4 bases from V and 9 bases from J, with 16 bases between. This CDR3 comprises 13 residues. Germline CDR1 reads MGHRA; CDR2 reads YSYEKL. The CDR3 loop reads CASSPTQIQGQYF. The CDR3 bases are TGCGCCAGCAGCCCGACGCAGATCCAGGGGCAGTACTTC.

This clone was recorded only once. The CDR3 DNA sequence: TGTGCCAGCAGTGAAAGAAGGTGGGAGGGCTCGGATGAGCAGTTCTTC. Amino acids: CASSERRWEGSDEQFF. J is TRBJ2-1 and V is TRBV2; 7 bases are a match to TRBD2. The germline CDR1 and CDR2 sequences are SNHLY and FYNNEI. The junction had 12 bases not matched to a gene; V was cut back by 2 bases and J by 8 bases. The CDR3 is 16 residues long.

The chain links TRBV5-4 to TRBJ1-2; D gene ambiguous. This CDR3 is 16 amino acids long. CDR1 and CDR2 from the germline V gene are SGHNT and YYREEE (reference sequence). The germline V and J ends were trimmed by 2 bases and 0 bases, with 14 bases remaining between them. This CDR3 reads CASSLIGEGTNYGYTF. CDR3 in DNA: TGTGCCAGCAGCTTAATCGGGGAAGGAACTAACTATGGCTACACCTTC.

The chain combines TRBV27 with TRBJ1-1, with D tentatively TRBD1 (5 bases). V dropped 2 bases and J dropped 2 bases, with 21 bases sitting between them. The germline V gene has CDR1 MNHEY and CDR2 SMNVEV (reference sequence). The CDR3 runs to 18 residues. This chain's CDR3 is CASSLLLRGPTNNTEAFF. CDR3 DNA sequence: TGTGCCAGCAGTTTACTCCTTCGGGGCCCTACTAATAACACTGAAGCTTTCTTT.

The gene calls are TRBV21-1 and TRBJ1-2. TRBV21-1 is described as a pseudogene. This CDR3 region has 14 residues. The CDR3 sequence is CASPPPGGGNGYTF. CDR3 sequence (DNA): TGTGCCAGCCCCCCCCCTGGCGGTGGGAATGGCTACACCTTC.

The chain combines TRBV6-4 with TRBJ2-7; TRBD1 aligns across 7 bases. CDR3 size: 14 residues. J gave up 3 bases and V 4 bases, and 6 bases lay outside the gene matches. Germline values: CDR1 MRHNA, CDR2 SNTAGT. In DNA form, the CDR3 reads TGTGCCAGCAGTGCGGGACAGACCCTCTACGAGCAGTACTTC. Encoded protein: CASSAGQTLYEQYF.

V gene TRBV11-3 combines with J gene TRBJ2-7; 8 nucleotides line up with TRBD1. CDR3 length: 16 amino acids. V lost 1 base to trimming and J lost 2 bases; unmatched junction nucleotides: 7. The germline V gene encodes CDR1 SGHNT and CDR2 YENEEA. This CDR3 reads CASSLGDGTGAYEQYF. In nucleotides, the CDR3 is TGTGCCAGCAGCTTAGGAGACGGGACAGGAGCCTACGAGCAGTACTTC.

The chain is built from TRBV7-6 and TRBJ1-6; the D gene is possibly TRBD1 (5 bases). The CDR3 is 20 residues long. Per germline, CDR1 SGHVS and CDR2 FNYEAQ. Trimming cost V 4 bases and J 6 bases, with 28 bases left between them. The CDR3 spells CASSSLPRERRGRVNSPLHF. The CDR3 DNA sequence: TGTGCCAGCAGCTCCCTACCCAGGGAAAGGCGAGGGAGGGTTAATTCACCCCTCCACTTT. Looking up the rest from reference TRBV7-6 and TRBJ1-6 gives the full variable domain: GAGVSQSPRYKVTKRGQDVALRCDPISGHVSLYWYRQALGQGPEFLTYFNYEAQQDKSGLPNDRFSAERPEGSISTLTIQRTEQRDSAMYRCASSSLPRERRGRVNSPLHFGNGTRLTVT.

This clone occurred once. The J gene is TRBJ1-2, the V gene TRBV20-1; D remains unclear. Trimming removed 6 bases from V and 2 bases from J, with 4 bases in between. Germline CDR1 DFQATT, CDR2 SNEGSKA (reference sequence). There are 10 residues in the CDR3. The DNA for the CDR3 is TGCAGTGCACGGAACTATGGCTACACCTTC. This sequence encodes CSARNYGYTF.

V and J are TRBV7-6 and TRBJ2-1; either TRBD1 or TRBD2 may supply D (5 bases each). Germline loops: CDR1 SGHVS, CDR2 FNYEAQ. Between the trimmed V and J ends, which lost 2 bases and 6 bases, there was a span of 8 bases. The CDR3 sequence is 13 residues long. Written as DNA, the CDR3 is TGTGCCAGCAGCTTATGGGACCCCAATGAGCAGTTCTTC. It specifies CASSLWDPNEQFF. The full variable domain, with the rest looked up from reference TRBV7-6 and TRBJ2-1, is GAGVSQSPRYKVTKRGQDVALRCDPISGHVSLYWYRQALGQGPEFLTYFNYEAQQDKSGLPNDRFSAERPEGSISTLTIQRTEQRDSAMYRCASSLWDPNEQFFGPGTRLTVL.

The chain is built from TRBV10-3 and TRBJ2-7, with a weak D call TRBD1 (5 bases). Germline V gene lookup returns CDR1 ENHRY and CDR2 SYGVKD. The CDR3 totals 13 residues. Trimming cost V 3 bases and J 2 bases, with 8 bases left between them. CDR3 sequence (DNA): TGTGCCATCAGTGAACAGGACGCCTACGAGCAGTACTTC. Translating gives CAISEQDAYEQYF.

The chain has TRBV11-2 and TRBJ2-3; either TRBD1 or TRBD2 may supply D (6 bases each). V gave up 3 bases and J gave up 2 bases, with 15 bases separating them. The CDR3 contains 16 residues. Germline CDR1 reads SGHAT; CDR2 reads FQNNGV. The CDR3 sequence is CASSFSPRGPTDTQYF. CDR3 in DNA: TGTGCCAGCAGCTTCTCCCCACGGGGGCCCACAGATACGCAGTATTTT.

The V gene is TRBV5-1, the J gene TRBJ1-2, with D hard to call. CDR3 size: 15 residues. V lost 1 base and J lost 0, with 10 bases in between. Looked up from germline, CDR1 is SGHRS and CDR2 is YFSETQ. CDR3 in DNA: TGCGCCAGCAGCTTGCCGTCAGGCGCTAACTATGGCTACACCTTC. Residues: CASSLPSGANYGYTF.

This rearrangement joins TRBV6-1 to TRBJ1-1, with D possibly being TRBD1 (6 bases). From germline, CDR1 is MNHNS and CDR2 SASEGT. The CDR3 has 14 amino acids. Between the trimmed V and J ends, which lost 4 bases and 5 bases, there was a span of 14 bases. The CDR3 bases are TGTGCCAGCAGTGGAGGGGGGCAGAGGACTGAAGCTTTCTTT. Translation: CASSGGGQRTEAFF.

This clone was observed once. J is TRBJ2-7 and V is TRBV6-5; maybe TRBD1 (5 bases). V was trimmed by 6 bases and J by 2 bases, leaving 8 bases between them. The CDR3 totals 12 residues. Germline CDR1 and CDR2: MNHEY and SVGAGI. CDR3 sequence (DNA): TGTGCCAGCAGCCCAGGGCCCTACGAGCAGTACTTC. Translated, it gives CASSPGPYEQYF.

This clone was seen a single time. The chain uses TRBV7-9 and TRBJ1-1; D is unresolved. CDR1 and CDR2 (germline): SEHNR, FQNEAQ (reference sequence). CDR3 length equals 15 residues. Trimming removed 4 bases at V and 0 bases at J, with 12 bases between. This chain's CDR3 is CASSWRIDLNTEAFF. The CDR3 DNA sequence: TGTGCCAGCAGCTGGCGAATCGATTTGAACACTGAAGCTTTCTTT.

The CDR3 region has the DNA TGTGCCAGCTCACCACCAGGGGAGCCCCAGCATTTT. Translated: CASSPPGEPQHF. The chain joins TRBV18 to TRBJ1-5; TRBD1 might be the D (5 bases). Germline V CDR1 and CDR2: KGHSH, LQKENI. Trimming pared 0 bases from V and 8 bases from J, leaving 5 bases between. This CDR3 comprises 12 residues. Together with reference TRBV18 and TRBJ1-5, the CDR3 gives the full variable domain: NAGVMQNPRHLVRRRGQEARLRCSPMKGHSHVYWYRQLPEEGLKFMVYLQKENIIDESGMPKERFSAEFPKEGPSILRIQQVVRGDSAAYFCASSPPGEPQHFGDGTRLSIL.

This clone ranks as medium-sized. V is TRBV10-1 and J is TRBJ2-7, with D unclear. The CDR3 is 13 amino acids. Germline loops: CDR1 WNHNN, CDR2 SYGVQD (reference sequence). V was cut by 9 bases and J by 0 bases, with 12 bases left in between. CDR3 nucleotide sequence: TGCGCCAGTTTAGGACGGGTCTCCTACGAGCAGTACTTC. Encoded protein: CASLGRVSYEQYF.

The chain couples TRBV7-9 to TRBJ2-5; TRBD2 aligns across 9 bases. The CDR3 runs 16 residues. V trimming: 3 bases; J trimming: 2 bases; junction bases outside the gene matches: 7. The V gene's germline CDR1 is SEHNR and CDR2 FQNEAQ (reference sequence). CDR3 in DNA: TGTGCCAGCAGCTTGGCCAGCGGGGGGATTCAAGAGACCCAGTACTTC. Amino acid sequence: CASSLASGGIQETQYF.